Included here is one T cell receptor (beta chain) sequence, with context. As yet, its antigen is unknown. The data originate from a study of spatial heterogeneity in lung cancer. Study information: Each time, sequencing found more beta-chain sequences than alpha-chain sequences. As counted in raw reads, each unique TCR and UMI combination appeared more than ten times on average.

Regarding the study as a whole: More often at tumor resection than at routine follow-up, ubiquitous expanded tumor TCRs were detected in the blood.

The sample's time point: sample taken at primary tumor resection. Sequencing was performed on whole RNA extracted from tumor and nontumor lung tissue, or from frozen PBMC, and the material was left unsorted. The donor group consisted of some 70 patients who had untreated, early-stage non-small cell lung cancer. TCRdb reprocessed the 5' RACE reads with MiXCR, giving one entry per CDR3 protein. The repertoire holds 30,000 to 50,000 distinct CDR3 sequences, with 4.5% to 6% as singletons. There are 14 residues in the CDR3. V was clipped by 3 bases and J by 2 bases; unmatched bases: 5. Looked up from germline, CDR1 is DFQATT and CDR2 is SNEGSKA (reference sequence).

This receptor was obtained from a male donor with early-stage non-small cell lung cancer. The sample in question was PBMCs, obtained at surgery. This chain connects TRBV20-1 to TRBJ2-5; TRBD2 matches 8 bases. DNA for the CDR3: TGCAGTGCTAGTCTAGCGGGCATTCAAGAGACCCAGTACTTC. Encoded protein: CSASLAGIQETQYF.